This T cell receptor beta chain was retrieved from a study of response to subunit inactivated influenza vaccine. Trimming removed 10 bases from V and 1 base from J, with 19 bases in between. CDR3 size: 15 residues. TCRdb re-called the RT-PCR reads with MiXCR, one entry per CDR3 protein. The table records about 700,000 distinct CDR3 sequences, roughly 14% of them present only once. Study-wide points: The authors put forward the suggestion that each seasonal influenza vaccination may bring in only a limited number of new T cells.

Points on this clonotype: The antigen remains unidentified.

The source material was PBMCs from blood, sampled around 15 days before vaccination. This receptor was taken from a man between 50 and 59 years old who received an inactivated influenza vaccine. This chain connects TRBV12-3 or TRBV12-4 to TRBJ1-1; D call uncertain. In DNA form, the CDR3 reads TGTGCCACCCTCCTAGGGAAGTGGGCGAACACTGAAGCTTTCTTT. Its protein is CATLLGKWANTEAFF.